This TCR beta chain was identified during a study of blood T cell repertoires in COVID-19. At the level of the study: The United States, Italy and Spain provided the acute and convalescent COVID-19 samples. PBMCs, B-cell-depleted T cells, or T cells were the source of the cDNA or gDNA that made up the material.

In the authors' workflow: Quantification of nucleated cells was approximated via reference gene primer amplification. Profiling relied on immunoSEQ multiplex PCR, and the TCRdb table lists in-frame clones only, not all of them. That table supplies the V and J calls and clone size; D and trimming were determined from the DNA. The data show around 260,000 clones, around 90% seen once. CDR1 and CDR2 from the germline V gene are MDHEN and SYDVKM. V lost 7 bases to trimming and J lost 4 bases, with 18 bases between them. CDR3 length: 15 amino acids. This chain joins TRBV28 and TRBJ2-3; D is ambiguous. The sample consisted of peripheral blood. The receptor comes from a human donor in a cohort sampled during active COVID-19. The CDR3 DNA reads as TGTGCCAGCACCCCGTCCCCCGGGTTCCCAGATACGCAGTATTTT. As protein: CASTPSPGFPDTQYF.